Below, one T cell receptor beta chain is given with its context. Its antigen is unknown. The CDR3 runs to 14 residues. Germline CDR1 reads LGHNA; CDR2 reads YSLEER. With 1 base removed from V and 9 bases from J, the gap between germline ends came to 13 bases. This sample was taken from a study of Ad26.COV2.S vaccination and SARS-CoV-2 variants. Study-wide context: Into the muscle, Ad26.COV2.S was dosed once or twice, 56 days apart.

This table comes from immunoSEQ multiplex PCR, and its TCRdb copy is limited to in-frame clones, with some not included. The sample contains roughly 350,000 clones, 75% to 90% of which appear only once. Treatment reported: around 19 received Ad26.COV2.S at low or high dose, single or two shots; 5 received placebo; per-sample allocation not given. Samples were taken on day 63 after the first vaccine or placebo injection. Study-wide findings and caveats: Ad26.COV2.S recipients had broader spike-specific TCRs (P = 0.0014). Vaccinees reportedly had broad spike-specific CD8+ and CD4+ T cell responses.

The sequenced sample was peripheral blood, obtained in a trial of Ad26.COV2.S vaccine versus placebo. The rearrangement joins TRBV4-3 to TRBJ2-1; D is undetermined. The TCR was taken from a person between 18 and 65 years old who received the Ad26.COV2.S COVID-19 vaccine or a placebo. For the CDR3, the DNA is TGCGCCAGCAGCCAAGGGCTAGTGAGCACTGAGCAGTTCTTC. This gives the protein CASSQGLVSTEQFF.